Below are 31 T cell receptor beta chains sequenced from a single sample in a study of blood T cells in healthy people across ages. The use of a sample-barcoded 5' primer and a J-beta primer mix characterized a second PCR of about 6 to 11 cycles. TCRdb re-derived calls from the 5' RACE reads in MiXCR, one entry per CDR3 protein. The data contain around 1,800,000 distinct CDR3 sequences, about two fifths of them singletons. Sequences were obtained from blood. These receptor sequences come from a human donor in good health.

The chain is built from TRBV13 and TRBJ1-1, with a weak D call TRBD1 (5 bases). The CDR3 has 14 amino acids. CDR1 is PRHDT and CDR2 is FYEKMQ in the germline V gene (reference sequence). V lost 4 bases to trimming and J lost 3 bases, with 12 bases between them. The chain's CDR3 is CASSSTFRDTEAFF. The DNA of the CDR3 is TGTGCCAGCAGCTCAACCTTCAGGGACACTGAAGCTTTCTTT.

CDR3 nucleotides: TGTGCCAGCAGCACTCTTAGTTTACCGGGGACTGAAGCTTTCTTT. It is translated as CASSTLSLPGTEAFF. V and J are TRBV7-9 and TRBJ1-1; no reliable D call. This CDR3 region has 15 residues. Trimming removed 5 bases at V and 5 bases at J, with 18 bases between. Germline-derived CDR1 and CDR2 are SEHNR and FQNEAQ (reference sequence).

This clonotype showed up many times. The rearrangement joins TRBV7-2 to TRBJ2-5; no firm D call. V was clipped by 1 base and J by 0 bases, with 3 bases between them. The CDR3 is made up of 13 amino acids. CDR1 is SGHTA, CDR2 FQGNSA, per germline. The CDR3 protein is CASSLVNQETQYF. In DNA form, the CDR3 reads TGTGCCAGCAGCTTAGTCAACCAAGAGACCCAGTACTTC.

This clonotype was seen a few times. The J gene is TRBJ1-2, the V gene TRBV6-5; D not certain. CDR1 and CDR2 (germline): MNHEY, SVGAGI. The CDR3 totals 15 residues. V lost 2 bases and J lost 6, with 16 bases in between. The CDR3 region is CASSYAFSRADGYTF. The CDR3 nucleotides read TGTGCCAGCAGTTACGCGTTCTCCCGAGCAGATGGCTACACCTTC.

This clonotype was counted between two and nine times. The CDR3 sequence: CAIRGDGEFYEQYF. The CDR3 coding sequence is TGTGCCATCAGGGGAGACGGGGAATTCTACGAGCAGTACTTC. This sequence joins TRBV10-3 and TRBJ2-7, with D maybe TRBD2 (5 bases). The CDR3 contains 14 residues. Trimming took off 6 bases at V and 3 bases at J, with 15 bases between the two ends. Germline V gene lookup returns CDR1 ENHRY and CDR2 SYGVKD.

This chain joins TRBV20-1 and TRBJ2-3, with 7 bases identical to TRBD2. This CDR3 region has 16 residues. Germline V gives CDR1 DFQATT, CDR2 SNEGSKA (reference sequence). The junction had 8 bases not matched to a gene; V was cut back by 0 bases and J by 2 bases. The CDR3 loop reads CSARDARLASTDTQYF. The CDR3 nucleotides are TGCAGTGCTAGAGATGCTCGACTAGCCTCCACAGATACGCAGTATTTT.

This clonotype was seen a few times. The chain carries TRBV7-2 and TRBJ1-1; a possible D gene is TRBD1 (6 bases). The CDR3 has 13 amino acids. Germline lookup yields CDR1 SGHTA and CDR2 FQGNSA. Trimming left V 5 bases short and J 11 bases short, with 18 bases between. CDR3 region: CASSPGHLRQAFF. The CDR3 DNA sequence: TGTGCCAGCAGCCCGGGACACCTAAGGCAGGCTTTCTTT. Together with reference TRBV7-2 and TRBJ1-1, the CDR3 gives the full variable domain: GAGVSQSPSNKVTEKGKDVELRCDPISGHTALYWYRQSLGQGLEFLIYFQGNSAPDKSGLPSDRFSAERTGGSVSTLTIQRTQQEDSAVYLCASSPGHLRQAFFGQGTRLTVV.

This clonotype was counted only a few times. V is TRBV27 and J is TRBJ2-3; D is uncertain. Looked up from germline, CDR1 is MNHEY and CDR2 is SMNVEV (reference sequence). Deletions cut 5 bases from V and 5 bases from J, with 14 bases between. CDR3 size: 14 residues. CDR3 residues: CASSGDRWRDTQYF. The CDR3 nucleotides are TGTGCCAGCAGTGGGGATCGTTGGAGAGATACGCAGTATTTT.

The rearrangement joins TRBV29-1 to TRBJ2-3; D possibly uses TRBD1 or TRBD2 (6 bases each). Trimming shortened V by 1 base and J by 2 bases, and 19 bases separated the two germline ends. This CDR3 has 17 residues. Germline CDR1 reads SQVTM; CDR2 reads ANQGSEA. The CDR3 DNA reads as TGCAGCGTTGAAGCGATCGGGGGCCGAATAGTCACAGATACGCAGTATTTT. Amino acids: CSVEAIGGRIVTDTQYF.

The rearrangement uses TRBV9 and TRBJ1-2; maybe TRBD1 (6 bases). V lost 4 bases to trimming and J lost 4 bases, with 17 bases between them. The germline V gene has CDR1 SGDLS and CDR2 YYNGEE. The CDR3 covers 15 residues. This CDR3 reads CASSPEEGVIYGYTF. The CDR3 DNA reads as TGTGCCAGCAGCCCGGAGGAGGGGGTAATCTATGGCTACACCTTC.

This clonotype was recorded a few times. The V gene is TRBV9, the J gene TRBJ2-3; no reliable D call. Deletions cut 0 bases from V and 6 bases from J, with 17 bases between. CDR3 length equals 16 residues. Germline V gene lookup returns CDR1 SGDLS and CDR2 YYNGEE. CDR3 sequence: CASSVVPAGGGDTQYF. In DNA, the CDR3 is TGTGCCAGCAGCGTAGTCCCCGCCGGTGGTGGGGATACGCAGTATTTT.

The chain links TRBV7-2 to TRBJ2-7; tentative D call: TRBD2 (5 bases). With 5 bases removed from V and 3 bases from J, the gap between germline ends came to 11 bases. The CDR3 consists of 13 residues. Germline V gene sequence: CDR1 SGHTA, CDR2 FQGNSA. The CDR3 DNA follows: TGTGCCAGCAGCCCGGGGATGAACTACGAGCAGTACTTC. Its protein product is CASSPGMNYEQYF.

This clonotype was detected once. Because the CDR3 is missing its conserved closing phenylalanine or tryptophan, this is likely a read error. The chain joins TRBV7-2 to TRBJ2-7; weak D call: TRBD1 (7 bases). Looked up from germline, CDR1 is SGHTA and CDR2 is FQGNSA. The CDR3 loop spans 16 amino acids. The V and J ends lost 2 bases and 5 bases respectively, with 19 bases between them. The CDR3 nucleotides are TGTGCCAGCAGCTTATGGATAGGGGGCGGCGGGAACGAGCAGTACTTA. Protein product: CASSLWIGGGGNEQYL.

The chain uses TRBV29-1 and TRBJ2-5; 8 positions agree with TRBD1. CDR3 size: 15 residues. Germline V gene lookup returns CDR1 SQVTM and CDR2 ANQGSEA. With 3 bases clipped from V and 2 bases from J, the junction kept 8 bases outside the gene matches. The CDR3 loop is CSVDGRTGRQETQYF. The CDR3, as DNA: TGCAGCGTTGATGGTAGGACAGGGAGACAAGAGACCCAGTACTTC.

The V gene is TRBV6-5, the J gene TRBJ2-1; 8 positions match TRBD2. The germline CDR1 and CDR2 sequences are MNHEY and SVGAGI. Trimming removed 0 bases from V and 4 bases from J; junction bases left unmatched: 11. The CDR3 spans 18 residues. CDR3 sequence: CASSYSGGAGAWYNEQFF. In nucleotides, the CDR3 is TGTGCCAGCAGTTACTCAGGGGGAGCGGGGGCATGGTACAATGAGCAGTTCTTC.

The gene calls are TRBV20-1 and TRBJ2-5; D is tentatively TRBD1 or TRBD2 (5 bases each). V was clipped by 7 bases and J by 4 bases, with 13 bases between them. CDR1 and CDR2 from the germline V gene are DFQATT and SNEGSKA (reference sequence). The CDR3 is 12 residues long. This chain's CDR3 is CSVGDPTETQYF. The CDR3 region has the DNA TGCAGTGTAGGGGACCCCACAGAGACCCAGTACTTC.

This clonotype has only a few counts. The rearrangement joins TRBV10-3 to TRBJ1-2; 8 bases are shared with TRBD1. Germline V gene sequence: CDR1 ENHRY, CDR2 SYGVKD. The CDR3 extends over 15 amino acids. V lost 8 bases to trimming and J lost 6 bases; unmatched junction nucleotides: 14. CDR3: CAISRGLSENDGYTF. The CDR3 nucleotides are TGTGCCATCTCCAGGGGGCTCTCGGAAAATGATGGCTACACCTTC.

The rearrangement joins TRBV12-3 or TRBV12-4 to TRBJ1-2; no clear D. Trimming left V 5 bases short and J 7 bases short, with 29 bases between. The CDR3 has 18 residues. The CDR3 loop reads CASSHPGLGRSGSVGYTF. The DNA for the CDR3 is TGTGCCAGCAGTCACCCTGGGCTAGGACGGAGCGGTTCTGTTGGCTACACCTTC.

The chain has TRBV6-5 and TRBJ2-1; weak D call: TRBD2 (6 bases). The CDR3 is 16 residues long. V shed 5 bases and J shed 3 bases, with 17 bases lying between them. The germline V gene has CDR1 MNHEY and CDR2 SVGAGI. CDR3 amino acids: CASSNYGGTVYNEQFF. In nucleotides, the CDR3 is TGTGCCAGCAGTAACTACGGAGGGACGGTCTACAATGAGCAGTTCTTC.

This clonotype was recorded at least ten times. The chain couples TRBV4-1 to TRBJ2-6, with D unclear. CDR1 is MGHRA and CDR2 is YSYEKL in the germline V gene. Trimming took off 0 bases at V and 4 bases at J, with 10 bases between the two ends. CDR3 length: 16 amino acids. CDR3 residues: CASSQEASPGANVLTF. As DNA, the CDR3 is TGCGCCAGCAGCCAAGAGGCCAGCCCCGGGGCCAACGTCCTGACTTTC.

The chain carries TRBV5-1 and TRBJ1-6; TRBD1 might be the D (6 bases). Germline-derived CDR1 and CDR2 are SGHRS and YFSETQ. This CDR3 has 14 residues. V dropped 6 bases and J dropped 7 bases, with 14 bases sitting between them. The CDR3 protein is CASTNEGGNSPLHF. As DNA, the CDR3 is TGCGCCAGCACCAACGAAGGGGGGAATTCACCCCTCCACTTT.

This clonotype was detected only a few times. The gene calls are TRBV29-1 and TRBJ1-1; TRBD1 agrees at 10 bases. Per the germline V gene, CDR1 is SQVTM and CDR2 is ANQGSEA. CDR3 length: 13 amino acids. The J segment lost 2 bases and the V segment lost 7 bases, leaving 4 bases of the junction unmatched. The CDR3 loop reads CSGKTGGNTEAFF. Written as DNA, the CDR3 is TGCAGCGGCAAGACAGGGGGCAACACTGAAGCTTTCTTT.

This rearrangement joins TRBV4-2 to TRBJ1-2; D is unresolved. CDR1 and CDR2 from the germline V gene are LGHNA and YNFKEQ. This CDR3 is 16 amino acids long. Trimming pared 4 bases from V and 2 bases from J, leaving 17 bases between. DNA for the CDR3: TGTGCCAGCAGCCTCGACGCCGCGGACGTCAACTATGGCTACACCTTC. Amino acid sequence: CASSLDAADVNYGYTF.

The V gene is TRBV13, the J gene TRBJ1-1, with D possibly TRBD1 on 5 matching bases. The CDR3 extends over 16 amino acids. Germline CDR1 is PRHDT and CDR2 is FYEKMQ (reference sequence). The V end was cut by 4 bases, the J end by 2 bases, with 17 bases between. The DNA of the CDR3 is TGTGCCAGCAGCTCATACTCGGGGGGTAGAAACACTGAAGCTTTCTTT. Its protein is CASSSYSGGRNTEAFF. The whole variable domain, filled in from reference TRBV13 and TRBJ1-1, reads AAGVIQSPRHLIKEKRETATLKCYPIPRHDTVYWYQQGPGQDPQFLISFYEKMQSDKGSIPDRFSAQQFSDYHSELNMSSLELGDSALYFCASSSYSGGRNTEAFFGQGTRLTVV.

The chain combines TRBV20-1 with TRBJ2-3, with no clear D. Germline CDR1 and CDR2: DFQATT and SNEGSKA (reference sequence). The CDR3 runs 13 residues. The CDR3 coding sequence is TGCAGCGTCAATGTTGGTAGCACAGATACGCAGTATTTT. It translates to CSVNVGSTDTQYF.

This clonotype appeared once. V and J are TRBV7-2 and TRBJ2-4; a weak D match, TRBD2 (5 bases). The J call may be mistaken, given a closer DNA end match to TRBJ2-7. CDR1 and CDR2 from the germline V gene are SGHTA and FQGNSA. This CDR3 has 15 residues. The CDR3 loop is CASSFGSSTIYEQYF. CDR3 nucleotides: TGTGCCAGCAGCTTCGGGTCCTCGACTATCTACGAGCAGTACTTC.

V is TRBV5-1 and J is TRBJ2-3, with TRBD1 as a possible D gene (5 bases). Trimming pared 0 bases from V and 3 bases from J, leaving 11 bases between. The germline V gene has CDR1 SGHRS and CDR2 YFSETQ. The CDR3 is 15 amino acids. CDR3: CASSLEERGTDTQYF. DNA of the CDR3: TGCGCCAGCAGCTTGGAGGAAAGGGGAACAGATACGCAGTATTTT.

This clonotype was seen a few times. The chain joins TRBV4-2 to TRBJ2-7; D is ambiguous. The germline gives CDR1 LGHNA, CDR2 YNFKEQ. The CDR3 spans 14 residues. V lost 0 bases, J lost 0 bases, and 6 bases lay in between. As DNA, the CDR3 is TGTGCCAGCAGCCAAGAGTCGTACTCCTACGAGCAGTACTTC. Translating it yields CASSQESYSYEQYF.

The chain couples TRBV5-1 to TRBJ2-3; D not resolved. V dropped 4 bases and J dropped 0 bases, with 9 bases sitting between them. The CDR3 contains 14 residues. The germline V gene has CDR1 SGHRS and CDR2 YFSETQ. The CDR3 coding sequence is TGCGCCAGCAGCGTAATGGACAGCACAGATACGCAGTATTTT. Residues: CASSVMDSTDTQYF.

The sample holds one count of this clonotype. J is TRBJ2-3 and V is TRBV20-1; D is uncertain. Germline V gene data show CDR1 as DFQATT and CDR2 as SNEGSKA (reference sequence). Between the trimmed V and J ends, which lost 6 bases and 0 bases, there was a span of 13 bases. The CDR3 is 14 amino acids. DNA of the CDR3: TGCAGTGCCCCGGACCTAGTTAGCACAGATACGCAGTATTTT. Residues: CSAPDLVSTDTQYF.

V gene TRBV15 combines with J gene TRBJ1-1; the D is unclear. CDR1 and CDR2 from the germline V gene are LNHNV and YYDKDF (reference sequence). V lost 1 base to trimming and J lost 2 bases, with 11 bases between them. This CDR3 region has 15 residues. This chain's CDR3 is CATSRGSVSNTEAFF. CDR3 DNA: TGTGCCACCAGCAGAGGATCCGTCAGTAACACTGAAGCTTTCTTT.